Presented here are 25 T cell receptor beta chains from one specimen sequenced in a study of blood T cell repertoires in COVID-19. TCRdb keeps only in-frame clones here, not all; method: immunoSEQ multiplex PCR. In the table there are tens of thousands of clones, about 86% of which are singletons. Sample: peripheral blood. These receptors all stem from a woman aged 55-69 years with acute or convalescent COVID-19.

This chain connects TRBV4-1 to TRBJ2-3; TRBD2 matches at 7 bases. The CDR3 is made up of 16 amino acids. Germline V gives CDR1 MGHRA, CDR2 YSYEKL. V shed 1 base and J 2 bases; nucleotides not matched to a gene: 6. The CDR3: CASSQVGLGSTDTQYF. The DNA for the CDR3 is TGCGCCAGCAGCCAAGTAGGACTAGGGTCCACAGATACGCAGTATTTT.

The J gene is TRBJ1-1, the V gene TRBV6-5; TRBD1 agrees at 9 bases. In germline, CDR1 is MNHEY, CDR2 SVGAGI. V lost 6 bases to trimming and J lost 4 bases; unmatched junction nucleotides: 6. The CDR3 runs 14 residues. The CDR3 region is CASRGGQGSTEAFF. Written as DNA, the CDR3 is TGTGCCAGCAGGGGGGGACAGGGAAGCACTGAAGCTTTCTTT.

The genes are TRBV30 and TRBJ1-5; a possible D gene is TRBD1 (5 bases). Germline loops: CDR1 GTSNPN, CDR2 SVGIG (reference sequence). This CDR3 contains 15 residues. V lost 0 bases and J 0 bases, leaving 9 bases between the germline ends. CDR3 sequence: CAWSVGATSNQPQHF. CDR3 DNA sequence: TGTGCCTGGAGTGTTGGGGCTACTAGCAATCAGCCCCAGCATTTT.

This clone has a handful of counts. The rearrangement joins TRBV27 to TRBJ2-2, with D tentatively TRBD1 (6 bases). The CDR3 is 17 residues long. V was clipped by 3 bases and J by 0 bases, with 14 bases between them. The germline gives CDR1 MNHEY, CDR2 SMNVEV (reference sequence). CDR3 nucleotides: TGTGCCAGCAGTTTCCGGGCTGGGGGCGCGAACACCGGGGAGCTGTTTTTT. This encodes CASSFRAGGANTGELFF.

The V call is TRBV2, the J call TRBJ2-3, with 14 bases fitting TRBD2. The V gene's germline CDR1 is SNHLY and CDR2 FYNNEI. The J segment lost 1 base and the V segment lost 5 bases, leaving 5 bases of the junction unmatched. The CDR3 extends over 17 amino acids. The CDR3 loop reads CASSPGLAGAGTDTQYF. CDR3 in DNA: TGTGCCAGCAGTCCGGGACTAGCGGGAGCGGGCACAGATACGCAGTATTTT.

The rearrangement links TRBV27 to TRBJ1-6, with D unresolved. The V end lost 6 bases, the J end lost 3 bases, and 9 bases lay between the germline ends. There are 14 residues in the CDR3. Germline V gene lookup returns CDR1 MNHEY and CDR2 SMNVEV (reference sequence). CDR3 protein: CASSLLHYNSPLHF. CDR3 in DNA: TGTGCCAGCAGCCTACTCCACTATAATTCACCCCTCCACTTT.

The chain is built from TRBV7-9 and TRBJ2-3, with 10 bases lining up with TRBD2. Germline-derived CDR1 and CDR2 are SEHNR and FQNEAQ (reference sequence). This CDR3 has 17 amino acids. V shed 2 bases and J 3 bases; nucleotides not matched to a gene: 8. The chain's CDR3 is CASSLLQRGGQTDTQYF. CDR3 nucleotides: TGTGCCAGCAGCTTATTACAGCGGGGGGGCCAAACAGATACGCAGTATTTT. Full variable domain (outside the CDR3, taken from reference TRBV7-9 and TRBJ2-3): DTGVSQNPRHKITKRGQNVTFRCDPISEHNRLYWYRQTLGQGPEFLTYFQNEAQLEKSRLLSDRFSAERPKGSFSTLEIQRTEQGDSAMYLCASSLLQRGGQTDTQYFGPGTRLTVL.

This rearrangement joins TRBV2 to TRBJ1-6, with 7 bases fitting TRBD1. Germline-derived CDR1 and CDR2 are SNHLY and FYNNEI. The CDR3 spans 14 residues. Trimming cost V 7 bases and J 6 bases; bases outside gene matches: 6. In DNA form, the CDR3 reads TGTGCCAGCAAGGGGACAGACTTTAATTCACCCCTCCACTTT. Amino acids: CASKGTDFNSPLHF.

The chain links TRBV6-2 or TRBV6-3 to TRBJ1-2; 12 bases agree with TRBD1. Per germline, CDR1 MNHEY and CDR2 SVGEGT. This CDR3 is 17 amino acids long. With 6 bases clipped from V and 7 bases from J, the junction kept 15 bases outside the gene matches. The CDR3, as DNA: TGTGCCAGCAGCTTTGGGACAGGGGGCCCCTTATTTATTGGCTACACCTTC. Amino acids: CASSFGTGGPLFIGYTF.

The chain links TRBV4-1 to TRBJ1-1, with D perhaps TRBD1 (5 bases). V dropped 3 bases and J dropped 5 bases, with 16 bases sitting between them. This CDR3 is built from 15 residues. Germline V gene lookup returns CDR1 MGHRA and CDR2 YSYEKL. This chain's CDR3 is CASSHPTVSLTEAFF. The CDR3 DNA follows: TGCGCCAGCAGCCATCCGACAGTTAGCCTTACTGAAGCTTTCTTT.

The DNA for the CDR3 is TGCGCCAGCAGCCCAAGGACAGGCGGCACAGATACGCAGTATTTT. Translating it yields CASSPRTGGTDTQYF. This chain connects TRBV5-1 to TRBJ2-3; 7 positions agree with TRBD1. The CDR3 loop spans 15 amino acids. V shed 4 bases and J 1 base; nucleotides not matched to a gene: 6. Germline V gene sequence: CDR1 SGHRS, CDR2 YFSETQ.

About this clone itself: At one boundary the junction diverges from the germline segment, which might be a read error. This rearrangement joins TRBV11-2 to TRBJ2-7; maybe TRBD2 (6 bases). CDR3 length: 15 amino acids. Germline CDR1 SGHAT, CDR2 FQNNGV. The DNA of the CDR3 is TGTGCCAGCAGCTTAGGGAGCGGCGCGGGGTACGAGCAGTGCTTC. It translates to CASSLGSGAGYEQCF. The full variable domain, with the rest looked up from reference TRBV11-2 and TRBJ2-7, is EAGVAQSPRYKIIEKRQSVAFWCNPISGHATLYWYQQILGQGPKLLIQFQNNGVVDDSQLPKDRFSAERLKGVDSTLKIQPAKLEDSAVYLCASSLGSGAGYEQCFGPGTRLTVT.

The chain couples TRBV4-2 to TRBJ2-5; unclear D gene. V was cut by 1 base and J by 3 bases, with 6 bases left in between. The CDR3 consists of 13 residues. Germline CDR1 LGHNA, CDR2 YNFKEQ. DNA for the CDR3: TGTGCCAGCAGCCAAGTCAGTGAAGAGACCCAGTACTTC. This encodes CASSQVSEETQYF.

The chain links TRBV27 to TRBJ1-6; tentatively, D is TRBD1 (5 bases). V dropped 6 bases and J dropped 7 bases, with 10 bases sitting between them. This CDR3 comprises 13 residues. Germline values: CDR1 MNHEY, CDR2 SMNVEV (reference sequence). This CDR3 reads CASRLTGNSPLHF. In nucleotides, the CDR3 is TGTGCCAGCAGACTTACAGGAAATTCACCCCTCCACTTT.

The rearrangement uses TRBV9 and TRBJ1-2; D not certain. Trimming cost V 0 bases and J 8 bases, with 17 bases left between them. CDR3 length: 15 residues. The germline V gene has CDR1 SGDLS and CDR2 YYNGEE. The CDR3 spells CASSVDLGSRRGYTF. CDR3 DNA: TGTGCCAGCAGCGTAGACTTGGGCAGCAGAAGGGGCTACACCTTC. Together with reference TRBV9 and TRBJ1-2, the CDR3 gives the full variable domain: DSGVTQTPKHLITATGQRVTLRCSPRSGDLSVYWYQQSLDQGLQFLIQYYNGEERAKGNILERFSAQQFPDLHSELNLSSLELGDSALYFCASSVDLGSRRGYTFGSGTRLTVV.

The J gene is TRBJ2-5, the V gene TRBV14; TRBD2 agrees at 12 bases. Germline V gives CDR1 SGHDN, CDR2 FVKESK. J was trimmed by 5 bases and V by 0 bases; bases with no gene match: 10. CDR3 length: 18 residues. CDR3 loop: CASSQEGQYGLAGETQYF. The CDR3 bases are TGTGCCAGCAGCCAAGAGGGACAGTACGGACTAGCGGGGGAGACCCAGTACTTC.

The V and J genes are TRBV6-7 and TRBJ1-1, with a tentative D call TRBD1 (5 bases). TRBV6-7 is an open reading frame whose function is uncertain. The length of the CDR3 is 14 residues. Trimming shortened V by 6 bases and J by 3 bases, and 14 bases separated the two germline ends. CDR3 DNA sequence: TGTGCCAGCAGGGGCCTTGACAGACACACTGAAGCTTTCTTT. Amino acids: CASRGLDRHTEAFF.

The chain carries TRBV29-1 and TRBJ2-5, with no clear D. The CDR3 is made up of 15 amino acids. Germline CDR1 and CDR2: SQVTM and ANQGSEA. Trimming left V 3 bases short and J 5 bases short, with 19 bases between. The chain's CDR3 is CSVDHPPLDRETQYF. The CDR3 DNA is TGCAGCGTTGACCACCCCCCCTTAGATCGGGAGACCCAGTACTTC.

This clone was observed a single time. This chain connects TRBV7-2 to TRBJ1-3; D gene unclear. Germline V gene sequence: CDR1 SGHTA, CDR2 FQGNSA. The germline V and J ends were trimmed by 6 bases and 0 bases, with 12 bases remaining between them. The CDR3 covers 15 residues. CDR3 nucleotide sequence: TGTGCCAGCAGTCGAGAGTGGAGCTCTGGAAACACCATATATTTT. Translation gives CASSREWSSGNTIYF.

The genes are TRBV7-9 and TRBJ1-1; D remains unclear. The length of the CDR3 is 14 residues. Trimming stripped 1 base from V and 6 bases from J, with 12 bases between. CDR1 and CDR2 (germline): SEHNR, FQNEAQ (reference sequence). CDR3 nucleotide sequence: TGTGCCAGCAGCTTAGGTTTTTACGGGGCTGAAGCTTTCTTT. This sequence encodes CASSLGFYGAEAFF.

V and J are TRBV19 and TRBJ2-3; D not certain. The CDR3 spans 14 residues. CDR1 LNHDA and CDR2 SQIVND come from the germline V gene (reference sequence). V gave up 7 bases and J gave up 1 base, with 12 bases separating them. The CDR3 sequence: CASTPAIGTDTQYF. The CDR3 DNA reads as TGTGCCAGTACCCCAGCGATAGGCACAGATACGCAGTATTTT.

This clone was recorded a few times. The chain is built from TRBV18 and TRBJ2-5; TRBD2 agrees at 8 bases. Per the germline V gene, CDR1 is KGHSH and CDR2 is LQKENI. V shed 0 bases and J 4 bases; nucleotides not matched to a gene: 7. The CDR3 runs to 16 residues. CDR3 nucleotides: TGTGCCAGCTCACCACCACGTCTAGCGGGTCGAGAGACCCAGTACTTC. Translation: CASSPPRLAGRETQYF.

The chain carries TRBV3-1 (or the pseudogene TRBV3-2) and TRBJ2-3, with 8 bases aligning to TRBD2. V was clipped by 0 bases and J by 6 bases; unmatched bases: 11. The CDR3 sequence is 17 residues long. The germline V gene has CDR1 LGHDT and CDR2 YNNKEL (reference sequence). Here the CDR3 DNA reads TGTGCCAGCAGCCAAGAGGGGACTAGAGGGTCTGTGGATACGCAGTATTTT. Translated, it gives CASSQEGTRGSVDTQYF.

The chain uses TRBV28 and TRBJ1-1, with D possibly being TRBD1 (5 bases). With 4 bases removed from V and 5 bases from J, the gap between germline ends came to 17 bases. The CDR3 runs to 15 residues. Looked up from germline, CDR1 is MDHEN and CDR2 is SYDVKM. CDR3: CASSSNWRGDTEAFF. CDR3 coding DNA: TGTGCCAGCAGTTCCAATTGGCGGGGGGATACTGAAGCTTTCTTT.

This clone came up once. The chain employs TRBV10-3 and TRBJ1-2; 7 positions match TRBD1. With V trimmed by 3 bases and J by 2 bases, 9 bases remained unmatched. CDR1 ENHRY and CDR2 SYGVKD come from the germline V gene. CDR3 length equals 16 residues. The CDR3, as DNA: TGTGCCATCAGTGAAGGGACAGCTTGGGTAAACTATGGCTACACCTTC. Its translation is CAISEGTAWVNYGYTF.